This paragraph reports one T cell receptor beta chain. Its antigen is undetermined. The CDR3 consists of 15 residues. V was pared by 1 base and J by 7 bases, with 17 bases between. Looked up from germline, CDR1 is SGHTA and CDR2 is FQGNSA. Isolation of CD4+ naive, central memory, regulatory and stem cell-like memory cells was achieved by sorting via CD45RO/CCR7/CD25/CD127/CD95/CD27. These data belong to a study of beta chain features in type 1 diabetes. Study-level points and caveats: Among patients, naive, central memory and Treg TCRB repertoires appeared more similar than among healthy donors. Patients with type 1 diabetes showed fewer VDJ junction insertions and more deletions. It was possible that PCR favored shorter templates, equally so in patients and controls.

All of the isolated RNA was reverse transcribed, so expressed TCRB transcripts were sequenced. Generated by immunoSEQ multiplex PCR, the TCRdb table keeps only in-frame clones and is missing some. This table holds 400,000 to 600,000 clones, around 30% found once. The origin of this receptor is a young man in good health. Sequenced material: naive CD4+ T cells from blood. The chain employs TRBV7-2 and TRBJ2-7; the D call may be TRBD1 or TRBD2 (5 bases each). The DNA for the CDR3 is TGTGCCAGCAGCTTAGTTCGGGGCCAGGGAGAGGAGCAGTACTTC. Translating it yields CASSLVRGQGEEQYF.